The 8 T cell receptor beta chains listed next were all sequenced from one sample in a study of blood T cell repertoires in COVID-19. Libraries were prepared by immunoSEQ multiplex PCR; TCRdb keeps only in-frame clonotypes and omits some of them. The profile covers roughly 160,000 clones, with 87% appearing a single time and roughly 7% taken by the ten largest. The source material was PBMCs or T cells enriched from blood (not recorded which). Receptors were obtained from a woman in her forties or fifties who had recovered from COVID-19.

The chain couples TRBV7-2 to TRBJ2-1, with D possibly matching TRBD1 (5 bases). Germline V gives CDR1 SGHTA, CDR2 FQGNSA. V was cut by 0 bases and J by 9 bases, with 12 bases left in between. The CDR3 totals 14 residues. CDR3 sequence: CASSLALPRGEQFF. The DNA of the CDR3 is TGTGCCAGCAGCTTAGCCCTCCCTAGGGGTGAGCAGTTCTTC.

The chain is built from TRBV19 and TRBJ2-3, with D possibly TRBD1 on 5 matching bases. V lost 2 bases and J 0 bases, leaving 6 bases between the germline ends. CDR3 size: 14 residues. In germline, CDR1 is LNHDA, CDR2 SQIVND (reference sequence). The CDR3 region is CASSIRGSTDTQYF. The CDR3 DNA reads as TGTGCCAGTAGTATAAGGGGCAGCACAGATACGCAGTATTTT.

The genes are TRBV28 and TRBJ2-7, with 7 bases identical to TRBD1. In germline, CDR1 is MDHEN, CDR2 SYDVKM. Losses at the gene ends were 5 bases for V and 6 bases for J; bases not matched to a gene: 10. The CDR3 is 14 amino acids. CDR3 DNA sequence: TGTGCCAGCAGTGCGTTGGACAGGTCCCCCGAGCAGTACTTC. Its translation is CASSALDRSPEQYF.

The chain uses TRBV7-8 and TRBJ1-1, with 9 bases matching TRBD1. The CDR3 has 14 amino acids. Germline trimming cut 7 bases from V and 5 bases from J; bases unmatched to any gene: 8. Germline V gives CDR1 SGHVS, CDR2 FQNEAQ. The CDR3 region has the DNA TGTGCCAGCAAAAACGGACAGGGGTCGACTGAAGCTTTCTTT. Its translation is CASKNGQGSTEAFF.

The V gene is TRBV19, the J gene TRBJ2-3, with 11 bases matching TRBD2. Germline V gives CDR1 LNHDA, CDR2 SQIVND (reference sequence). The CDR3 totals 19 residues. V dropped 2 bases and J dropped 0; count of bases not matched to a gene: 10. CDR3 bases: TGTGCCAGTAGTATAAGGTCGGCTAGCGGGAGGACTAGCACAGATACGCAGTATTTT. Protein sequence: CASSIRSASGRTSTDTQYF.

The chain recombines TRBV7-9 with TRBJ1-1, with TRBD1 identical over 11 bases. The CDR3 extends over 16 amino acids. Germline CDR1 reads SEHNR; CDR2 reads FQNEAQ (reference sequence). The J segment lost 2 bases and the V segment lost 5 bases, leaving 7 bases of the junction unmatched. CDR3 in amino acids: CASSAGQGADNTEAFF. CDR3 DNA: TGTGCCAGCAGCGCCGGACAGGGGGCGGATAACACTGAAGCTTTCTTT. The full variable domain, in which reference TRBV7-9 and TRBJ1-1 provide the parts outside the CDR3, is DTGVSQNPRHKITKRGQNVTFRCDPISEHNRLYWYRQTLGQGPEFLTYFQNEAQLEKSRLLSDRFSAERPKGSFSTLEIQRTEQGDSAMYLCASSAGQGADNTEAFFGQGTRLTVV.

The gene calls are TRBV15 and TRBJ1-1, with D maybe TRBD1 (5 bases). The V end lost 1 base, the J end lost 6 bases, and 15 bases lay between the germline ends. Germline CDR1 is LNHNV and CDR2 is YYDKDF (reference sequence). This CDR3 contains 15 residues. As DNA, the CDR3 is TGTGCCACCAGCAGAGGGGGGGTGAGTAGAGCTGAAGCTTTCTTT. Protein: CATSRGGVSRAEAFF.

V usage is TRBV7-2 and J usage is TRBJ2-2, with D perhaps TRBD2 (6 bases). CDR1 and CDR2 (germline): SGHTA, FQGNSA. V was trimmed by 4 bases and J by 0 bases, leaving 12 bases between them. The CDR3 has 16 residues. CDR3 in DNA: TGTGCCAGCAGCTCCGGTGGGACTGCGAACACCGGGGAGCTGTTTTTT. This translates into CASSSGGTANTGELFF.